This entry lists 10 T cell receptor beta chains sequenced from one sample in a study of T cell repertoires in cytomegalovirus infection (dated by TCRdb to between 2018 and 2021). The sequencer was an Illumina HiSeq 1500. Through fastp at Q25 and MiXCR, TCRdb rebuilt clones from the public reads, retaining in-frame beta chains. Each CDR3 protein appears once, grouped with its most common genes and DNA. The sample records a few hundred thousand distinct CDR3 sequences, about 25% of which are singletons. Together, the top ten hold roughly an eighth of the sample. Sequencing was performed on PBMCs. These TCRs come from a human donor in good health (CMV status not recorded). Some clones in this sample may be carry-over from other donors' samples.

This clonotype was detected many times. This chain connects TRBV7-2 to TRBJ2-3; 7 nucleotides line up with TRBD2. The CDR3 loop spans 15 amino acids. Losses at the gene ends were 2 bases for V and 6 bases for J; bases not matched to a gene: 8. The germline V gene has CDR1 SGHTA and CDR2 FQGNSA. The CDR3 loop reads CASSLNSGARDTQYF. The CDR3 DNA reads as TGTGCCAGCAGCTTAAACAGCGGGGCCCGGGATACGCAGTATTTT.

This clonotype has a handful of counts. The chain recombines TRBV7-2 with TRBJ2-5; tentative D call: TRBD2 (5 bases). The V end lost 4 bases, the J end lost 7 bases, and 13 bases lay between the germline ends. In germline, CDR1 is SGHTA, CDR2 FQGNSA. The CDR3 runs to 13 residues. The CDR3 sequence: CASSSAPSGTQYF. The CDR3 region has the DNA TGTGCCAGCAGCTCGGCGCCCAGCGGGACCCAGTACTTC.

This clonotype was recorded at least ten times. V gene TRBV7-9 combines with J gene TRBJ2-7, with a tentative D call TRBD2 (6 bases). The CDR3 runs to 15 residues. The germline V gene has CDR1 SEHNR and CDR2 FQNEAQ (reference sequence). Deletions cut 2 bases from V and 3 bases from J, with 14 bases between. CDR3 DNA sequence: TGTGCCAGCAGCTTACCCACGGGACTTCGCTACGAGCAGTACTTC. Encoded protein: CASSLPTGLRYEQYF.

This clonotype appeared many times. This chain uses TRBV7-9 with TRBJ2-5, with TRBD1 identical over 7 bases. This CDR3 is built from 13 residues. Germline V gene sequence: CDR1 SEHNR, CDR2 FQNEAQ (reference sequence). The V segment lost 4 bases and the J segment 4 bases; nucleotides outside the gene matches: 3. The CDR3 sequence is CASSWNRGETQYF. The CDR3 coding sequence is TGTGCCAGCAGCTGGAACAGGGGAGAGACCCAGTACTTC.

The V gene is TRBV5-4, the J gene TRBJ1-1; 8 bases are shared with TRBD1. This CDR3 region has 16 residues. The junction had 8 bases not matched to a gene; V was cut back by 0 bases and J by 4 bases. Germline CDR1 reads SGHNT; CDR2 reads YYREEE (reference sequence). In DNA, the CDR3 is TGTGCCAGCAGCTTGGACAGGGGGGCCTTTGCCACTGAAGCTTTCTTT. It yields the protein CASSLDRGAFATEAFF.

The table lists this clonotype with a count of one. The chain has TRBV29-1 and TRBJ2-2; maybe TRBD1 (5 bases). V was trimmed by 3 bases and J by 4 bases, leaving 9 bases between them. CDR3 length: 13 amino acids. CDR1 is SQVTM and CDR2 is ANQGSEA in the germline V gene. The CDR3 region is CSVEFQGTGELFF. Written as DNA, the CDR3 is TGCAGCGTTGAGTTTCAGGGCACCGGGGAGCTGTTTTTT.

The chain is built from TRBV6-2 or TRBV6-3 and TRBJ1-5; 9 nucleotides agree with TRBD1. CDR1 is MNHEY, CDR2 SVGEGT, per germline. This CDR3 contains 16 residues. J was trimmed by 7 bases and V by 2 bases; bases with no gene match: 9. This CDR3 reads CASSYTRTGVGQPQHF. CDR3 sequence (DNA): TGTGCCAGCAGTTACACAAGGACAGGGGTGGGCCAGCCCCAGCATTTT.

In this sample, this clonotype turned up once. The chain recombines TRBV7-9 with TRBJ1-2; D is unclear. Germline assignment: CDR1 SEHNR and CDR2 FQNEAQ (reference sequence). There are 14 residues in the CDR3. V was cut by 2 bases and J by 4 bases, with 11 bases left in between. CDR3 amino acids: CASSLNADTYGYTF. The CDR3, as DNA: TGTGCCAGCAGCTTAAACGCCGATACCTATGGCTACACCTTC.

This clonotype was seen a handful of times. The chain uses TRBV11-2 and TRBJ2-7, with TRBD2 identical over 9 bases. The CDR3 is 15 residues long. V trimming: 6 bases; J trimming: 7 bases; junction bases outside the gene matches: 13. Germline lookup yields CDR1 SGHAT and CDR2 FQNNGV. The CDR3 protein is CASRSAGTSFEEQYV. As DNA, the CDR3 is TGTGCCAGCAGGAGTGCCGGGACTAGCTTCGAAGAGCAGTACGTC.

This clonotype was seen a few times. The J gene is TRBJ1-1, the V gene TRBV5-1; a weak D match, TRBD1 (6 bases). Germline V lookup: CDR1 SGHRS, CDR2 YFSETQ. With 4 bases removed from V and 2 bases from J, the gap between germline ends came to 15 bases. The CDR3 has 15 amino acids. The CDR3 spells CASSPREGGNTEAFF. Written as DNA, the CDR3 is TGCGCCAGCAGCCCGAGGGAAGGGGGAAACACTGAAGCTTTCTTT.